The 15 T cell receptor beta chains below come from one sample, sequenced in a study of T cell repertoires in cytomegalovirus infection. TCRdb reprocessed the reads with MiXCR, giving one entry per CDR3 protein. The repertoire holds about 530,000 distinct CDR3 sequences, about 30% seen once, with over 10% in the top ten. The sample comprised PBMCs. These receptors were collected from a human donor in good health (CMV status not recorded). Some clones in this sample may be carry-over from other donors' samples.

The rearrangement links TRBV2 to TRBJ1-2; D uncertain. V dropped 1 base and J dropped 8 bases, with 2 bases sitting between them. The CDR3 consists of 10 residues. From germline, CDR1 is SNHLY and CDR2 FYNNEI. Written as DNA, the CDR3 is TGTGCCAGCAGTGAAGAAGGCTACACCTTC. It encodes CASSEEGYTF.

CDR3 nucleotide sequence: TGTGCCAGCAGCTTGGTTCAGAACTTGAACACTGAAGCTTTCTTT. It is translated as CASSLVQNLNTEAFF. The rearrangement uses TRBV5-5 and TRBJ1-1; D gene unclear. The CDR3 runs 15 residues. CDR1 SGHKS and CDR2 YYEKEE come from the germline V gene (reference sequence). V lost 0 bases, J lost 0 bases, and 9 bases lay in between.

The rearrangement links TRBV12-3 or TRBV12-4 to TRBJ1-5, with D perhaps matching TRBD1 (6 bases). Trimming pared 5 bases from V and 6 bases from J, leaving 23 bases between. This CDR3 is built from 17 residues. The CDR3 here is CASSTTGPRGIVQPQHF. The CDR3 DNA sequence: TGTGCCAGCAGTACTACAGGGCCCCGTGGTATAGTTCAGCCCCAGCATTTT.

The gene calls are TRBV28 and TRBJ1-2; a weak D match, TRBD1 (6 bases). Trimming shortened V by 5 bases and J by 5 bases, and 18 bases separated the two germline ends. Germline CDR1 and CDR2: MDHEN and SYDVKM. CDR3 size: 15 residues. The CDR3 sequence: CASSPQFGGQYGYTF. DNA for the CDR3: TGTGCCAGCAGTCCCCAGTTTGGGGGGCAGTATGGCTACACCTTC.

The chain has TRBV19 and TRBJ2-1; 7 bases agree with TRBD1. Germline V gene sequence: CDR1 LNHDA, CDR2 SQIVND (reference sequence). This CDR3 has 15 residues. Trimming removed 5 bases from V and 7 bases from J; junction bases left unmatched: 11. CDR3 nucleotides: TGTGCCAGTAGTGCGTCAAACAGGGGCCTAAATGAGCAGTTCTTC. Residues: CASSASNRGLNEQFF.

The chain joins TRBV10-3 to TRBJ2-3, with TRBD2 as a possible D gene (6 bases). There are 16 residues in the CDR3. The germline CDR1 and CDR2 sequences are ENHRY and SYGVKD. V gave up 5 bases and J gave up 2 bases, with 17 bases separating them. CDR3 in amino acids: CAISPFAGIATDTQYF. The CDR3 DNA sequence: TGTGCCATCAGTCCCTTCGCGGGGATCGCCACAGATACGCAGTATTTT.

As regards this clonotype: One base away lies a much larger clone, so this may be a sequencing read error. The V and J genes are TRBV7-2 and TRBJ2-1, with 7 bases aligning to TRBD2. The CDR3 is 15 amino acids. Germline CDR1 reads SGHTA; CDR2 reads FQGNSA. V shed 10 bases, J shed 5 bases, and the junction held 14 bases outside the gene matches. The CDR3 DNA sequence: TGTGCCATCCCCAAGCCAGCGGGGACGCACAATGAGCAGTTCTTC. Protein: CAIPKPAGTHNEQFF. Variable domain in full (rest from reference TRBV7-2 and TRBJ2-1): GAGVSQSPSNKVTEKGKDVELRCDPISGHTALYWYRQSLGQGLEFLIYFQGNSAPDKSGLPSDRFSAERTGGSVSTLTIQRTQQEDSAVYLCAIPKPAGTHNEQFFGPGTRLTVL.

The CDR3 is CSVVPLAGGELFF. CDR3 sequence (DNA): TGCAGCGTTGTCCCATTGGCGGGAGGGGAGCTGTTTTTT. The J gene is TRBJ2-2, the V gene TRBV29-1; tentatively, D is TRBD2 (6 bases). The CDR3 runs to 13 residues. Germline V gene lookup returns CDR1 SQVTM and CDR2 ANQGSEA. V was clipped by 4 bases and J by 8 bases, with 14 bases between them.

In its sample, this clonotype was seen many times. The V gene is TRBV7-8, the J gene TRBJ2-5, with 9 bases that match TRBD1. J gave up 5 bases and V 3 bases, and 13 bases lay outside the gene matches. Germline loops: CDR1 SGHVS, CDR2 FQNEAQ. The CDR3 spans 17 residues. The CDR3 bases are TGTGCCAGCAGCTTTTTGGCTGGACAGGGGATGGGGGAGACCCAGTACTTC. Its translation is CASSFLAGQGMGETQYF.

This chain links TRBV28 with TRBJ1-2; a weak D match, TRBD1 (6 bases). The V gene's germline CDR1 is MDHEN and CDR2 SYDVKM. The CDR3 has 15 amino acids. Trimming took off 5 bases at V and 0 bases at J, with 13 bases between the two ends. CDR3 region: CASSTHREPNYGYTF. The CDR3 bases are TGTGCCAGCAGTACCCACAGGGAACCTAACTATGGCTACACCTTC.

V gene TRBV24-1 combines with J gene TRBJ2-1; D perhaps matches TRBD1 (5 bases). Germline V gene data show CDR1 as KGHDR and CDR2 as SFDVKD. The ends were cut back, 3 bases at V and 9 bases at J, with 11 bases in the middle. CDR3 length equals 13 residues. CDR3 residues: CATSDPGNTEQFF. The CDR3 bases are TGTGCCACCAGTGATCCAGGGAATACTGAGCAGTTCTTC.

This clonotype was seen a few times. In nucleotides, the CDR3 is TGCGCCAGCAGCCCCTCACTGGGCAGGGACGAGCAGTACTTC. The encoded protein is CASSPSLGRDEQYF. The chain uses TRBV4-1 and TRBJ2-7, with D maybe TRBD1 (5 bases). This CDR3 spans 14 amino acids. From germline, CDR1 is MGHRA and CDR2 YSYEKL. Trimming removed 4 bases at V and 5 bases at J, with 15 bases between.

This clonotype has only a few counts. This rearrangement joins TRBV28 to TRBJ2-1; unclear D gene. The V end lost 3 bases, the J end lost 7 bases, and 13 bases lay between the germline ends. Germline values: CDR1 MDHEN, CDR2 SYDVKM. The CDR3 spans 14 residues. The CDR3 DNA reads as TGTGCCAGCAGTTTCCCGCGTCCGTTGAATGAGCAGTTCTTC. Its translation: CASSFPRPLNEQFF.

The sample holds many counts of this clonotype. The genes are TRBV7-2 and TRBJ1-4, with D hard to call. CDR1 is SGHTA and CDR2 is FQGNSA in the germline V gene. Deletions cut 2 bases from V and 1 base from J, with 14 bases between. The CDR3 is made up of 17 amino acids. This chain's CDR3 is CASSLIRLKVTNEKLFF. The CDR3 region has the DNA TGTGCCAGCAGCTTAATAAGGCTCAAAGTAACTAATGAAAAACTGTTTTTT.

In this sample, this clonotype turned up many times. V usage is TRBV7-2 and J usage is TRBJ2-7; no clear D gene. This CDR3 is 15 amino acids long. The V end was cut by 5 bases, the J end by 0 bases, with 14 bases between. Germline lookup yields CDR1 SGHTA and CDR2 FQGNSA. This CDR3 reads CASSEPSRSSYEQYF. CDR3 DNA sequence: TGTGCCAGCAGCGAGCCATCTAGATCCTCCTACGAGCAGTACTTC.